This T cell receptor beta chain comes out of a study of cytotoxic CD8 clonotypes in ibrutinib-treated CLL. The wider study: Mean productive templates were approximately 230,000; mean productive rearrangements were approximately 94,000.

Whole-study results and caveats: T-cell clonality at baseline went above that of age-matched healthy donors and rose and fell with circulating CD8+ T-cell counts.

CDR1 is ENHRY and CDR2 is SYGVKD in the germline V gene. The trim removed 10 bases at V and 8 bases at J, leaving 11 bases unmatched. This CDR3 spans 14 amino acids. This table comes from immunoSEQ multiplex PCR, and its TCRdb copy is limited to in-frame clones, with some not included. The table lists just over 200,000 clones, roughly 65% of them singletons. For this clone: Its antigen is not known.

The starting material was PBMCs, obtained after 12 months of ibrutinib treatment. The chain links TRBV10-3 to TRBJ1-6; TRBD1 agrees at 7 bases. This TCR was sampled from a human donor with chronic lymphocytic leukemia. The CDR3 here is CATTRTGVDSPLHF. CDR3 DNA sequence: TGTGCCACTACTCGAACAGGGGTGGATTCACCCCTCCACTTT.